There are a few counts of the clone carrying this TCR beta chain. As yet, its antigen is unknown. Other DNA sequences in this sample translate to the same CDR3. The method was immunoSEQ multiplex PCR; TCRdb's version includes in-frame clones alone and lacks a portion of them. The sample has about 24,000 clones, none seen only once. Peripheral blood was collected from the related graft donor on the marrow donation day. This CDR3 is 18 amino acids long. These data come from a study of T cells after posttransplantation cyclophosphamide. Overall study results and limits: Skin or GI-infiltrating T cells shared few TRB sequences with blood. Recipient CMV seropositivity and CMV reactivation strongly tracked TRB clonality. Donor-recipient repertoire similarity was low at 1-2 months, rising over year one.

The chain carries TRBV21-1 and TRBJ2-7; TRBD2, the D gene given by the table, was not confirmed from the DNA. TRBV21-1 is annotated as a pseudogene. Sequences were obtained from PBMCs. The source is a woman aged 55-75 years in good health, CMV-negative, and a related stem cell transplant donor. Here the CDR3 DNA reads TGTGCCAGCAGCAAGGTGGGGACTAGCGGGAGCGGAACCTACGAGCAGTACTTC. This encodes CASSKVGTSGSGTYEQYF.